Given below is one T cell receptor beta chain in context. These data originate in a study of Ad26.COV2.S vaccination and SARS-CoV-2 variants. Treatment specified: about 20 received Ad26.COV2.S at low or high dose, single or two shots; a few received placebo; per-sample allocation not given. Collection of the samples took place on day 63 after the first injection of vaccine or placebo. The method was immunoSEQ multiplex PCR; TCRdb's version includes in-frame clones alone and lacks a portion of them. The profile shows approximately 450,000 clones, approximately 92% of them singletons. This CDR3 spans 14 amino acids. The ends were cut back, 1 base at V and 9 bases at J, with 13 bases in the middle. Germline lookup yields CDR1 GTSNPN and CDR2 SVGIG (reference sequence).

This TCR was sampled from a person aged 18-60 years who received the Ad26.COV2.S COVID-19 vaccine or a placebo. The sample here was peripheral blood, taken in a trial of Ad26.COV2.S vaccine versus placebo. The chain carries TRBV30 and TRBJ1-6; D remains ambiguous. In DNA form, the CDR3 reads TGTGCCTGGAGTGGGATCGGACGGGGTTCACCCCTCCACTTT. Translating gives CAWSGIGRGSPLHF.